The 19 T cell receptor beta chains in this list originate from one sample, sequenced in a study of graft-versus-host responses after intestinal transplantation. Sequencing used immunoSEQ multiplex PCR; TCRdb keeps in-frame clones, though not all of them. The sample includes 75,000 to 100,000 clones, around 86% of them seen just once. For these receptors, no antigen is known. The specimen comprised unstimulated CD8+ T cells sorted from spleen or lymph node cells, sampled before intestinal transplant. These receptors all come from a human donor who received an intestinal transplant.

The chain carries TRBV5-1 and TRBJ2-3, with 10 positions matching TRBD2. The CDR3 has 16 amino acids. The trim removed 4 bases at V and 3 bases at J, leaving 8 bases unmatched. Per germline, CDR1 SGHRS and CDR2 YFSETQ. This chain's CDR3 is CASSISGGFQTDTQYF. CDR3 nucleotide sequence: TGCGCCAGCAGCATTAGCGGGGGGTTCCAAACAGATACGCAGTATTTT.

This chain connects TRBV4-2 to TRBJ2-7; possibly TRBD1 or TRBD2 for D (6 bases each). Germline V CDR1 and CDR2: LGHNA, YNFKEQ. The CDR3 contains 17 residues. Between the trimmed V and J ends, which lost 0 bases and 3 bases, there was a span of 18 bases. The CDR3 region has the DNA TGTGCCAGCAGCCAAGATTTGTACAGGGAGGCAGACTACGAGCAGTACTTC. Protein: CASSQDLYREADYEQYF.

The V gene is TRBV6-5, the J gene TRBJ1-1; D ambiguous. This CDR3 has 15 amino acids. V was pared by 6 bases and J by 4 bases, with 18 bases between. Germline loops: CDR1 MNHEY, CDR2 SVGAGI. The DNA of the CDR3 is TGTGCCAGCAGACGCGGGCCTTTAGTGAGCACTGAAGCTTTCTTT. This translates into CASRRGPLVSTEAFF.

V usage is TRBV10-3 and J usage is TRBJ2-1; D is perhaps TRBD2 (6 bases). The CDR3 has 18 residues. Between the trimmed V and J ends, which lost 2 bases and 2 bases, there was a span of 19 bases. The V gene's germline CDR1 is ENHRY and CDR2 SYGVKD. Here the CDR3 DNA reads TGTGCCATCAGTGAGCCGGATTTGGCGGGATCGGCCTACAATGAGCAGTTCTTC. It specifies CAISEPDLAGSAYNEQFF.

The chain employs TRBV9 and TRBJ1-2; TRBD1 is a possible D gene (5 bases). V shed 4 bases and J shed 4 bases, with 14 bases lying between them. There are 14 residues in the CDR3. Germline lookup yields CDR1 SGDLS and CDR2 YYNGEE. CDR3: CASSPAGTVYGYTF. DNA of the CDR3: TGTGCCAGCAGCCCAGCCGGGACGGTCTATGGCTACACCTTC.

This chain uses TRBV4-1 with TRBJ1-2; no definite D call. V lost 0 bases and J lost 2, with 7 bases in between. Germline V gene lookup returns CDR1 MGHRA and CDR2 YSYEKL. CDR3 size: 14 residues. The CDR3 is CASSQEDRNYGYTF. CDR3 bases: TGCGCCAGCAGCCAAGAAGACCGGAACTATGGCTACACCTTC.

This rearrangement joins TRBV10-3 to TRBJ2-7, with D possibly TRBD2 on 6 matching bases. Germline assignment: CDR1 ENHRY and CDR2 SYGVKD. The CDR3 length is 16 residues. V dropped 0 bases and J dropped 3 bases, with 15 bases sitting between them. The CDR3 nucleotides read TGTGCCATCAGTGAGTCAGAAGGCAGGGAGGACTACGAGCAGTACTTC. Amino acid sequence: CAISESEGREDYEQYF.

CDR3 sequence (DNA): TGTGCCAGCAGCGACAGGGGCCGCCCCTACGAGCAGTACTTC. Protein sequence: CASSDRGRPYEQYF. This rearrangement joins TRBV6-5 to TRBJ2-7; 8 positions match TRBD1. The germline CDR1 and CDR2 sequences are MNHEY and SVGAGI. The CDR3 extends over 14 amino acids. V was clipped by 6 bases and J by 2 bases; unmatched bases: 6.

This rearrangement joins TRBV5-1 to TRBJ1-3; 11 bases are shared with TRBD1. Germline V gene data show CDR1 as SGHRS and CDR2 as YFSETQ. The trim removed 4 bases at V and 3 bases at J, leaving 6 bases unmatched. This CDR3 comprises 16 residues. CDR3 region: CASSLGTGGYGNTIYF. The CDR3 region has the DNA TGCGCCAGCAGCCTTGGGACAGGGGGTTATGGAAACACCATATATTTT.

The J gene is TRBJ1-1, the V gene TRBV4-1; unclear D gene. The CDR3 has 15 residues. CDR1 MGHRA and CDR2 YSYEKL come from the germline V gene. Trimming pared 0 bases from V and 6 bases from J, leaving 14 bases between. In DNA form, the CDR3 reads TGCGCCAGCAGCCAAGACTTGCTAGAGGACCCTGAAGCTTTCTTT. As protein: CASSQDLLEDPEAFF.

The chain links TRBV2 to TRBJ2-7, with 12 nucleotides matching TRBD2. The CDR3 spans 15 residues. Trimming at V came to 6 bases and at J to 2 bases, leaving 5 bases not matched to a gene. Germline CDR1 reads SNHLY; CDR2 reads FYNNEI. The CDR3 reads CASSDLAGGPYEQYF. The CDR3 DNA reads TGTGCCAGCAGCGATCTAGCGGGAGGGCCCTACGAGCAGTACTTC.

The chain has TRBV10-3 and TRBJ1-3; the D gene is possibly TRBD1 (5 bases). V shed 0 bases and J shed 4 bases, with 16 bases lying between them. The CDR3 totals 17 residues. Looked up from germline, CDR1 is ENHRY and CDR2 is SYGVKD. CDR3: CAISESGLYTSGNTIYF. DNA of the CDR3: TGTGCCATCAGTGAGTCGGGACTTTACACCTCCGGAAACACCATATATTTT.

In regard to this clone: The conserved phenylalanine or tryptophan is not found at the CDR3 terminus, so this likely reflects a read error. This chain links TRBV6-1 with TRBJ1-1, with no clear D. The CDR3 length is 8 residues. The V gene's germline CDR1 is MNHNS and CDR2 SASEGT. V lost 10 bases and J lost 10, with 7 bases in between. In DNA form, the CDR3 reads TGTGCCACCCGCGTAGCTTTCCTT. The encoded protein is CATRVAFL.

The chain couples TRBV27 to TRBJ1-5; TRBD1 might be the D (5 bases). Trimming removed 5 bases from V and 0 bases from J, with 8 bases in between. The germline gives CDR1 MNHEY, CDR2 SMNVEV (reference sequence). This CDR3 comprises 14 residues. CDR3 bases: TGTGCCAGCAGTCCAGGGATTAGCAATCAGCCCCAGCATTTT. This sequence encodes CASSPGISNQPQHF.

The V call is TRBV5-1, the J call TRBJ2-7; 9 bases fit TRBD1. From germline, CDR1 is SGHRS and CDR2 YFSETQ. V was clipped by 4 bases and J by 3 bases; unmatched bases: 5. The CDR3 sequence is 14 residues long. The CDR3 here is CASSPGTGSYEQYF. CDR3 DNA: TGCGCCAGCAGCCCAGGGACAGGGAGCTACGAGCAGTACTTC.

The CDR3 is CASSVGTSGTDTQYF. The CDR3 bases are TGTGCCAGTAGTGTCGGGACTAGCGGCACAGATACGCAGTATTTT. The chain couples TRBV19 to TRBJ2-3, with TRBD2 matching over 10 bases. Germline V gene data show CDR1 as LNHDA and CDR2 as SQIVND (reference sequence). The CDR3 has 15 amino acids. V was pared by 5 bases and J by 1 base, with 3 bases of the junction left unmatched.

The rearrangement uses TRBV4-2 and TRBJ1-2, with D possibly being TRBD1 (5 bases). V was shortened by 2 bases and J by 4 bases, with 17 bases between the two germline ends. CDR3 length equals 16 residues. Germline lookup yields CDR1 LGHNA and CDR2 YNFKEQ. CDR3 amino acids: CASSQLIPGRSYGYTF. The CDR3 nucleotides read TGTGCCAGCAGCCAATTAATACCGGGACGAAGCTATGGCTACACCTTC.

The CDR3 sequence: CASSPFLATSSYNEQFF. CDR3 bases: TGTGCCAGTAGCCCCTTTCTAGCGACTAGCTCCTACAATGAGCAGTTCTTC. The chain has TRBV19 and TRBJ2-1, with D possibly TRBD2 on 6 matching bases. The V and J ends lost 6 bases and 0 bases respectively, with 18 bases between them. The CDR3 loop spans 17 amino acids. CDR1 and CDR2 (germline): LNHDA, SQIVND (reference sequence).

J is TRBJ2-7 and V is TRBV11-1; D may be TRBD1 or TRBD2 (5 bases each). The CDR3 has 14 residues. From germline, CDR1 is SGHAT and CDR2 FQDESV (reference sequence). V lost 4 bases, J lost 4 bases, and 14 bases lay in between. The CDR3 DNA sequence: TGTGCCAGCAGCTCAACCGGGACCCTATACGAGCAGTACTTC. It yields the protein CASSSTGTLYEQYF. Using reference TRBV11-1 and TRBJ2-7 for the parts outside the CDR3, the full variable domain is EAEVAQSPRYKITEKSQAVAFWCDPISGHATLYWYRQILGQGPELLVQFQDESVVDDSQLPKDRFSAERLKGVDSTLKIQPAELGDSAMYLCASSSTGTLYEQYFGPGTRLTVT.